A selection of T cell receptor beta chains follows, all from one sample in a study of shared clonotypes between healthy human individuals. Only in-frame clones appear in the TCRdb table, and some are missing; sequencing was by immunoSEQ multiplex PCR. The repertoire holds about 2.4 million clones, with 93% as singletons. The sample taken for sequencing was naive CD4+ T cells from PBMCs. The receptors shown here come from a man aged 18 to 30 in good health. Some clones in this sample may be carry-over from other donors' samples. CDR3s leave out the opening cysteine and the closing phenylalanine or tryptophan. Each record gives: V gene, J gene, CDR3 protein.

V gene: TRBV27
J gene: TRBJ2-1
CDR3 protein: ASSLKFLHYNEQF

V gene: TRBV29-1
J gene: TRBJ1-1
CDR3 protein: SGGDPRLRAF

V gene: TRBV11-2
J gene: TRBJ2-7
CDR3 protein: ASSLGATSYEQY

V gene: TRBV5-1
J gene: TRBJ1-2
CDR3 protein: ASSLAGRSGYT

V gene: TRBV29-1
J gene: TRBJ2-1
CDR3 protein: SVDGSGLLNEQF

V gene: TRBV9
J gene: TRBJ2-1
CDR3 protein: ASSVGPTSGNNEQF

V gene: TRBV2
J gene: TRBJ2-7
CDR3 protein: ASSLGLAAYEQY

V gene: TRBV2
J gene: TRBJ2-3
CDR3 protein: ASSEPTGLSLGDTQY

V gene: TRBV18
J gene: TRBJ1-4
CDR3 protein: ASSPLGRTDNEKLF

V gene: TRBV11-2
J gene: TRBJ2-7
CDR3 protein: ASSLGTRTLKGSYEQY

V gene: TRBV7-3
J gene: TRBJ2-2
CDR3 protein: ASSSTRDRNTGELF

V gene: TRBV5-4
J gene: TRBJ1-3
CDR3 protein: ASSPTGGVGGNTIY

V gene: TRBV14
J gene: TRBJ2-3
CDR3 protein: ASSQDSRGHLDTQY

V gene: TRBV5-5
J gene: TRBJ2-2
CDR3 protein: ASSLGQVTTGELF